The 17 T cell receptor beta chains reported below all come from one sample, sequenced in a study of early T cells in non-severe SARS-CoV-2 infection. Each CDR3 protein gets one entry after TCRdb re-called the 5' RACE reads with MiXCR. The profile covers 25,000 to 35,000 distinct CDR3 sequences, with less than 7.5% appearing a single time and more than 4.5% taken by the ten largest. The sample was whole blood. The receptors originated from an adult who was a healthcare worker with PCR-confirmed SARS-CoV-2 infection or an uninfected control (not recorded which).

The chain employs TRBV11-2 and TRBJ2-5, with D possibly matching TRBD2 (5 bases). Germline V gives CDR1 SGHAT, CDR2 FQNNGV. V lost 0 bases, J lost 4 bases, and 15 bases lay in between. CDR3 length: 16 amino acids. This chain's CDR3 is CASSLDRARGRETQYF. The CDR3 bases are TGTGCCAGCAGCTTAGATAGGGCCCGGGGTCGAGAGACCCAGTACTTC.

This clonotype was detected only a few times. The chain recombines TRBV20-1 with TRBJ2-2; D not certain. Germline V CDR1 and CDR2: DFQATT, SNEGSKA (reference sequence). The CDR3 extends over 14 amino acids. V shed 1 base and J shed 3 bases, with 9 bases lying between them. In DNA form, the CDR3 reads TGCAGTGCTAGAGGAGGCCGCCACACCGGGGAGCTGTTTTTT. Its translation: CSARGGRHTGELFF.

The sample holds many counts of this clonotype. The CDR3 is CASSPTADTQYF. CDR3 nucleotides: TGTGCCAGCAGTCCTACCGCAGATACGCAGTATTTT. This chain uses TRBV12-3 or TRBV12-4 with TRBJ2-3; no clear D gene. CDR3 length: 12 amino acids. V lost 5 bases and J 4 bases, leaving 7 bases between the germline ends.

This clonotype was counted ten times or more. The chain carries TRBV29-1 and TRBJ2-1; possible D gene TRBD1, 6 bases. The CDR3 consists of 14 residues. With 3 bases removed from V and 6 bases from J, the gap between germline ends came to 15 bases. Germline V gene data show CDR1 as SQVTM and CDR2 as ANQGSEA. DNA for the CDR3: TGCAGCGTTGATCAGACATCCAGGGGCAATGAGCAGTTCTTC. It codes for CSVDQTSRGNEQFF.

This clonotype came up many times. CDR3 region: CASSQETYYGYTF. The CDR3 DNA sequence: TGCGCCAGCAGCCAAGAGACATACTATGGCTACACCTTC. The chain couples TRBV4-1 to TRBJ1-2; D uncertain. V lost 0 bases and J lost 3, with 5 bases in between. Germline V gene sequence: CDR1 MGHRA, CDR2 YSYEKL. The CDR3 totals 13 residues.

This clonotype was detected many times. The chain has TRBV12-3 or TRBV12-4 and TRBJ1-5; no definite D call. The CDR3 extends over 15 amino acids. V shed 1 base and J shed 2 bases, with 9 bases lying between them. This chain's CDR3 is CASSLEGQGNQPQHF. The DNA of the CDR3 is TGTGCCAGCAGTTTAGAGGGCCAGGGCAATCAGCCCCAGCATTTT.

The chain carries TRBV20-1 and TRBJ2-5; D is perhaps TRBD1 or TRBD2 (6 bases each). Germline CDR1 reads DFQATT; CDR2 reads SNEGSKA (reference sequence). V was trimmed by 4 bases and J by 0 bases, leaving 12 bases between them. The CDR3 extends over 14 amino acids. The CDR3 region is CSANPGGHQETQYF. In DNA form, the CDR3 reads TGCAGTGCTAACCCCGGGGGCCACCAAGAGACCCAGTACTTC.

The table lists this clonotype with many counts. This chain connects TRBV12-3 or TRBV12-4 to TRBJ2-3; no definite D call. Deletions cut 4 bases from V and 6 bases from J, with 8 bases between. This CDR3 comprises 12 residues. CDR3 DNA sequence: TGTGCCAGCAGTTCCCTTTTTGATACGCAGTATTTT. Translated, it gives CASSSLFDTQYF.

This clonotype has just a few counts. The chain combines TRBV27 with TRBJ2-7, with 9 positions matching TRBD2. Germline CDR1 is MNHEY and CDR2 is SMNVEV (reference sequence). V was pared by 5 bases and J by 7 bases, with 12 bases of the junction left unmatched. This CDR3 is 15 amino acids long. CDR3 coding DNA: TGTGCCAGCAGTCCCCTGGGAGCGGGGGGCGAAGAGCAGTACTTC. This codes for CASSPLGAGGEEQYF.

This clonotype is deemed medium-sized. The rearrangement uses TRBV20-1 and TRBJ1-2; D is undetermined. CDR3 size: 11 residues. V was trimmed by 5 bases and J by 4 bases, leaving 8 bases between them. Germline V gene lookup returns CDR1 DFQATT and CDR2 SNEGSKA (reference sequence). Here the CDR3 reads CSASAAYGYTF. The CDR3 DNA reads as TGCAGTGCTTCCGCGGCCTATGGCTACACCTTC.

Many counts were recorded for this clonotype. The chain uses TRBV6-6 and TRBJ2-2; D gene unclear. CDR3 length: 11 residues. The V end lost 5 bases, the J end lost 4 bases, and 2 bases lay between the germline ends. Germline CDR1 and CDR2: MNHNY and SVGAGI (reference sequence). CDR3 coding DNA: TGTGCCAGCAGTCCCACCGGGGAGCTGTTTTTT. It encodes CASSPTGELFF.

The chain links TRBV2 to TRBJ1-5; D might be TRBD1 (5 bases). This CDR3 has 13 residues. Germline assignment: CDR1 SNHLY and CDR2 FYNNEI. Trimming pared 8 bases from V and 5 bases from J, leaving 13 bases between. CDR3 DNA: TGTGCCAGCCTGGGGGATCTAGATCAGCCCCAGCATTTT. It yields the protein CASLGDLDQPQHF.

This clonotype was recorded many times. The rearrangement joins TRBV18 to TRBJ2-7, with TRBD2 matching 13 bases. Trimming removed 3 bases from V and 0 bases from J; junction bases left unmatched: 8. The CDR3 extends over 18 amino acids. Germline CDR1 is KGHSH and CDR2 is LQKENI. CDR3 nucleotides: TGTGCCAGCTCACCTCTAGCGGGACTAGCGGGAAGCTCCTACGAGCAGTACTTC. Its translation: CASSPLAGLAGSSYEQYF.

This clonotype turned up a few times. The gene calls are TRBV12-3 or TRBV12-4 and TRBJ2-1, with no clear D. The V gene lost 6 bases and the J gene lost 0 bases, with 6 bases spanning the gap. The CDR3 is made up of 13 amino acids. The CDR3 DNA sequence: TGTGCCAGCAGACAGAGCTCCTACAATGAGCAGTTCTTC. Amino acid sequence: CASRQSSYNEQFF.

This clonotype has a count of ten or more. The chain is built from TRBV20-1 and TRBJ2-1; 9 bases fit TRBD2. Trimming at V came to 6 bases and at J to 4 bases, leaving 10 bases not matched to a gene. CDR3 length: 15 amino acids. Germline CDR1 DFQATT, CDR2 SNEGSKA (reference sequence). CDR3 bases: TGCAGTGCCCCAATAGCGGGGGATTTATACAATGAGCAGTTCTTC. The encoded protein is CSAPIAGDLYNEQFF.

The CDR3 DNA sequence: TGTGCCAGCAGCTTGTTTTGGGATGAGCAGTTCTTC. Protein: CASSLFWDEQFF. The genes are TRBV7-2 and TRBJ2-1; D ambiguous. Deletions cut 3 bases from V and 8 bases from J, with 8 bases between. This CDR3 spans 12 amino acids. Germline loops: CDR1 SGHTA, CDR2 FQGNSA.

This clonotype was counted between two and nine times. V is TRBV3-1 and J is TRBJ1-3, with 8 bases lining up with TRBD1. The germline gives CDR1 LGHDT, CDR2 YNNKEL (reference sequence). V lost 6 bases, J lost 4 bases, and 5 bases stayed unmatched. The length of the CDR3 is 14 residues. Written as DNA, the CDR3 is TGTGCCAGCAGAGGTCCAGGGGGCGGAAACACCATATATTTT. This sequence encodes CASRGPGGGNTIYF.